This TCR beta chain was identified during a study of blood T cell repertoires in COVID-19. The CDR3 consists of 14 residues. Trimming pared 2 bases from V and 5 bases from J, leaving 12 bases between. Germline V CDR1 and CDR2: SGHTA, FQGNSA. The data were produced by immunoSEQ multiplex PCR, yet TCRdb's version contains in-frame clones alone and is incomplete. Of tens of thousands of clones in the sample, under 95% were seen once. The material sequenced was peripheral blood. The sequence was obtained from a human donor in a cohort sampled during active COVID-19. The chain carries TRBV7-2 and TRBJ2-5, with D possibly being TRBD2 (5 bases). CDR3 sequence: CASSLLAGRETQYF. DNA of the CDR3: TGTGCCAGCAGCTTATTGGCGGGTCGGGAGACCCAGTACTTC. The variable domain in full, completed from reference TRBV7-2 and TRBJ2-5, reads GAGVSQSPSNKVTEKGKDVELRCDPISGHTALYWYRQSLGQGLEFLIYFQGNSAPDKSGLPSDRFSAERTGGSVSTLTIQRTQQEDSAVYLCASSLLAGRETQYFGPGTRLLVL.